A selection of T cell receptor beta chains follows, all from one sample in a study of vaccination effects on CD4 cells after COVID-19. Antigen specificity for these receptors is unknown. Profiled with immunoSEQ multiplex PCR; TCRdb holds only in-frame clones, not every one. Of about 66,000 clones in the sample, 76% were seen once. The sequenced sample was CD4+ T cells from PBMCs cultured with HCoV-OC43 spike peptides, obtained after COVID-19 vaccination. All receptors come from a human donor who received a COVID-19 vaccine. The CDR3 runs from the conserved cysteine through the conserved F or W. D genes are given only for firm matches. Only part of the rows carry a size: once, few, many, or a class if the clone is expanded.

TRBJ1-4,TRBV24-1,-,-,TGTGCCACCAGTGATGCCGGGCCTTTGAATGAAAAACTGTTTTTT,CATSDAGPLNEKLFF
TRBJ1-2,TRBV15,-,-,TGTGCCACCAGCAGAGTTTCCGGGGAAGGCTATGGCTACACCTTC,CATSRVSGEGYGYTF
TRBJ2-2,TRBV24-1,-,-,TGTGCCACCAGTGAATTAGGTGGGCAGGGGAACACCGGGGAGCTGTTTTTT,CATSELGGQGNTGELFF
TRBJ2-4,TRBV7-8,-,-,TGTGCCAGCGGAGACAGGCGACGAGCCAAAAACATTCAGTACTTC,CASGDRRRAKNIQYF
TRBJ1-1,TRBV3-1/TRBV3-2,-,-,TGTGCCAGCAGCCAAGTTGGTAGGGTAAACACTGAAGCTTTCTTT,CASSQVGRVNTEAFF
TRBJ1-1,TRBV24-1,-,-,TGTGCCACCCTCGGAGGGGGGTGGAACACTGAAGCTTTCTTT,CATLGGGWNTEAFF
TRBJ1-2,TRBV6-6,-,-,TGTGCCAGCAGTGACGGGACTCGCTACGGGGGCTACACCTTC,CASSDGTRYGGYTF
TRBJ1-2,TRBV3-1/TRBV3-2,TRBD1,-,TGTGCCAGCAGCCAGGGGACAGTAACGGCCTATGGCTACACCTTC,CASSQGTVTAYGYTF
TRBJ2-3,TRBV19,-,-,TGTGCCAGTAGTCCCGACAGTTCCACAGATACGCAGTATTTT,CASSPDSSTDTQYF
TRBJ1-4,TRBV30,-,-,TGTGCCTGGAGTCGAGGATCCCCAGGGGTCGATAATGAAAAACTGTTTTTT,CAWSRGSPGVDNEKLFF
TRBJ2-3,TRBV21-1,-,-,TGTGCCAGCCCGAAGCGGGGGGGCGGAGATACGCAGTATTTT,CASPKRGGGDTQYF
TRBJ2-5,TRBV24-1,TRBD1,-,TGTGCCACCAGTGACCGGGACAGCCCCGAAGAGACCCAGTACTTC,CATSDRDSPEETQYF
TRBJ2-1,TRBV18,TRBD2,few,TGTGCCAGCTCACTACATAGCGGGGGGGCCTACAATGAGCAGTTCTTC,CASSLHSGGAYNEQFF
TRBJ2-5,TRBV5-1,-,-,TGCGCCAGCAGGCTCCAGACGGGCCAAGAGACCCAGTACTTC,CASRLQTGQETQYF
TRBJ1-6,TRBV10-1,-,-,TGCGCCAGCAGGCCCCGGGCTGGAATCCTTAATTCACCCCTCCACTTT,CASRPRAGILNSPLHF
TRBJ2-2,TRBV6-6,TRBD1,-,TGTGCCAGCAAATATGACAGGGCCGACACCGGGGAGCTGTTTTTT,CASKYDRADTGELFF
TRBJ1-5,TRBV7-9,TRBD1,-,TGTGCCAGCAGCTCTGATGGACAGGGCTACAATCAGCCCCAGCATTTT,CASSSDGQGYNQPQHF
TRBJ1-2,TRBV12-3/TRBV12-4,TRBD1,-,TGTGCCAGCAGTCTCGACAGGGGGCTGGGCTACACCTTC,CASSLDRGLGYTF
TRBJ2-1,TRBV6-6,-,-,TGTGCCAGCAGTTACTTAACCAAAGGGGGGCAGTTCTTC,CASSYLTKGGQFF
TRBJ1-2,TRBV27,-,-,TGTGCCAGCAGTTTAATCCCTTACTATGGCTACACCTTC,CASSLIPYYGYTF
TRBJ2-1,TRBV5-1,-,-,TGCGCCAGCACCTTCACCGGGGCAAAGAATGAGCAGTTCTTC,CASTFTGAKNEQFF
TRBJ1-2,TRBV5-6,TRBD1,-,TGTGCCAGCATCTTACAGGGGGCGGATGGCTACACCTTC,CASILQGADGYTF
TRBJ1-5,TRBV28,-,few,TGTGCCAGCAGTTCCAACTTCGGGACACCTAGCAATCAGCCCCAGCATTTT,CASSSNFGTPSNQPQHF
TRBJ1-1,TRBV6-5,TRBD1,-,TGTGCCAGCGGGACAGGGGGCACTGAAGCTTTCTTT,CASGTGGTEAFF
TRBJ1-1,TRBV4-1,-,-,TGCGCCAGCAGCCAAGAGGGAGCTGAAGCTTTCTTT,CASSQEGAEAFF
TRBJ1-2,TRBV24-1,-,once,TGTGCCACCAGTGCTCCTCCCGGCGAGGCTAACTATGGCTACACCTTC,CATSAPPGEANYGYTF
TRBJ2-3,TRBV20-1,-,-,TGCAGTGCTAGTGTCCCCTCAGGCACAGATACGCAGTATTTT,CSASVPSGTDTQYF
TRBJ2-3,TRBV9,-,-,TGTGCCAGCAGCGTAGTTGGGGGCGGAACAGATACGCAGTATTTT,CASSVVGGGTDTQYF
TRBJ1-2,TRBV6-5,-,-,TGTGCCAGCAGTTACTCGATAGGGTCGCCCCTCGGCTACACCTTC,CASSYSIGSPLGYTF
TRBJ2-3,TRBV25-1,-,-,TGTGCCAGCACAGGGTCACTGCCCACAGATACGCAGTATTTT,CASTGSLPTDTQYF
TRBJ2-3,TRBV18,TRBD2,-,TGTGCCAGCTCACCTCGCATTGGCGGGGGGGCTACAGATACGCAGTATTTT,CASSPRIGGGATDTQYF
TRBJ1-6,TRBV2,-,-,TGTGCCAGCAGTGAATTCGCGGGTAGGGTCGGATCACCCCTCCACTTT,CASSEFAGRVGSPLHF
TRBJ1-6,TRBV5-6,-,few,TGTGCCAGCAGCTTGGCCGCTATCAATTCACCCCTCCACTTT,CASSLAAINSPLHF
TRBJ2-3,TRBV2,-,-,TGTGCCAGCAGTGAAGGCCAGGGACTCAGAAACACAGATACGCAGTATTTT,CASSEGQGLRNTDTQYF
TRBJ2-3,TRBV18,-,-,TGTGCCAGCTCGCCGACCCCCCCACAGGAATTCACAGATACGCAGTATTTT,CASSPTPPQEFTDTQYF
TRBJ2-5,TRBV5-1,TRBD2,-,TGCGCCAGCACCAGGTTGGGGGGGTCAGGACAAGAGACCCAGTACTTC,CASTRLGGSGQETQYF
TRBJ1-4,TRBV28,-,-,TGTGCCAGCAGCTCCAGGGGCGGGGGTGAAAAACTGTTTTTT,CASSSRGGGEKLFF
TRBJ2-3,TRBV6-5,-,-,TGTGCCAGCAGTTCCGTGTTAACTGAGCAGTATTTT,CASSSVLTEQYF
TRBJ1-4,TRBV7-6,TRBD1,-,TGTGCCAGCAGCCCCGGACAGGGAAGGGGAGAAGAAAAACTGTTTTTT,CASSPGQGRGEEKLFF
TRBJ2-1,TRBV28,-,few,TGTGCCAGCAGTTCTCTCCGGGACCCGTACAATGAGCAGTTCTTC,CASSSLRDPYNEQFF
TRBJ2-5,TRBV11-2,-,-,TGTGCCAGCAGCTTACCGTACCAAGAGACCCAGTACTTC,CASSLPYQETQYF
TRBJ1-2,TRBV15,-,-,TGTGCCACCAGCCGACGATCCGTTTCGGATGGCTACACCTTC,CATSRRSVSDGYTF